This entry lists 20 T cell receptor beta chains sequenced from one sample in a study of CD8+ T cells in alopecia areata. Extraction and reverse transcription of RNA yielded cDNA as the sequencing template. TCRdb keeps only in-frame clones here, not all; method: immunoSEQ multiplex PCR. The sample is made up of 270,000 or so clones, none counted only once. Markers including CD4, CD8alpha, NKG2D and NKG2ACE guided sorting of pooled cutaneous lymph node cells. Input material: CD4+ T cells sorted from a lymph node. These receptor sequences come from a C3H/HeJ mouse with alopecia areata. For this strain, the MHC haplotype corresponds to H2-k.

This clone was seen only a few times. Gene names refer to mouse genes. The sequence runs out 4 residues before the end of the CDR3; the remainder is reconstructed from the germline J gene. The chain is built from TRBV13-1 and TRBJ2-7; TRBD2 matches 9 bases. Per germline, CDR1 NSHNY and CDR2 SYGAGN. There are 15 residues in the CDR3. This chain's CDR3 is CASSDLPGGVYEQYF. CDR3 DNA (partial): TGTGCCAGCAGTGATCTCCCTGGGGGGGTGTAT.

For this clone: Here the gene names and germline are mouse. Sequencing ends 4 residues short of the CDR3 end; the germline J gene provides the rest. The rearrangement joins TRBV31 to TRBJ2-2; tentatively, D is TRBD1 (5 bases). This CDR3 contains 15 residues. V lost 0 bases and J lost 2, with 10 bases in between. Germline V gives CDR1 GKSSPN, CDR2 SITVG. The CDR3 DNA, read in part, is TGTGCCTGGAGTCTAAGGGCAGGGAACACCGGG. Translated: CAWSLRAGNTG. The whole CDR3 protein reads CAWSLRAGNTGQLYF.

This clone has more than one count but fewer than ten. The genes are named according to mouse. The read terminates 4 residues ahead of where the CDR3 ends, so the germline J gene completes it. The gene calls are TRBV13-3 and TRBJ2-1; D is perhaps TRBD1 (7 bases). Trimming cost V 1 base and J 5 bases, with 10 bases left between them. The CDR3 contains 14 residues. CDR1 is NNHDY and CDR2 is SYVADS in the germline V gene. Partial CDR3 DNA: TGTGCCAGCAGTGATAGGGGGCTGGATGCT. Translated: CASSDRGLDA. The complete CDR3 protein is CASSDRGLDAEQFF.

This clone was detected only a few times. Gene names and germline refer to mouse. With the read ending 4 residues before the CDR3 end, the germline J gene is used to fill in that end. This chain uses TRBV31 with TRBJ1-1; D is perhaps TRBD1 (5 bases). V was trimmed by 3 bases and J by 0 bases, leaving 8 bases between them. CDR3 size: 13 residues. The germline V gene has CDR1 GKSSPN and CDR2 SITVG. CDR3 DNA, as far as it was read: TGTGCCTGGAGAGACAGTTCAAACACA. Translated: CAWRDSSNT. The whole CDR3 is CAWRDSSNTEVFF.

Points on this clone: The listed genes are named as in mouse. From the germline J gene comes the end of the CDR3, since the read stops 3 residues before it. This chain connects TRBV1 to TRBJ1-6; a weak D match, TRBD1 (5 bases). TRBJ1-6 is marked as an open reading frame, function uncertain. Per the germline V gene, CDR1 is NSQYPW and CDR2 is LRSPGD (reference sequence). V lost 5 bases, J lost 2 bases, and 10 bases lay in between. This CDR3 is built from 15 residues. Partial CDR3 DNA: TGCACCTGCAGTCCCGCCAGGGCCTATAATTCGCCC. It translates to CTCSPARAYNSP. Given in full, the CDR3 is CTCSPARAYNSPLYF.

With respect to this clone: Gene names and germline refer to mouse. The CDR3 end falls 4 residues outside the read, so it is completed with the germline J gene. The same CDR3 also results from other DNA sequences found in this sample. This chain joins TRBV13-1 and TRBJ2-3; unclear D gene. Germline V gene sequence: CDR1 NSHNY, CDR2 SYGAGN. Trimming left V 6 bases short and J 0 bases short, with 5 bases between. This CDR3 has 12 residues. The CDR3 bases that were read are TGTGCCAGCAAAGGGAGTGCAGAA. Its translation is CASKGSAE. The full CDR3 protein reads CASKGSAETLYF.

Concerning this clone itself: Gene names and germline match the mouse. Read data end 4 residues before the CDR3 end; the end is taken from the germline J gene. The rearrangement uses TRBV13-1 and TRBJ2-1; TRBD1 aligns across 8 bases. Germline CDR1 reads NSHNY; CDR2 reads SYGAGN. V was pared by 4 bases and J by 6 bases, with 6 bases of the junction left unmatched. The CDR3 contains 14 residues. The CDR3 spells CASSSRQGIAEQFF. The CDR3 bases that were read are TGTGCCAGCAGTTCTAGACAGGGGATTGCT.

Comments on this clone: Gene names follow the mouse nomenclature. The observed sequence ends 4 residues before the CDR3 terminus, with the missing tail filled in from the germline J gene. Other DNA sequences from this sample encode an identical CDR3 as well. The chain is built from TRBV13-3 and TRBJ2-7; 11 bases agree with TRBD2. This CDR3 contains 15 residues. After removal of 2 bases from V and 2 bases from J, the junction contained 3 bases not matched to a gene. CDR1 is NNHDY and CDR2 is SYVADS in the germline V gene. The part of the CDR3 DNA that was read is TGTGCCAGCAGTGACCCGACTGGGGGGGCCTAT. Translation gives CASSDPTGGAY. The whole CDR3 protein is CASSDPTGGAYEQYF.

Notes on this clone: Any gene name here is a mouse gene name. The CDR3 goes on 4 residues after the read ends, and that part is filled in from the germline J gene. This chain connects TRBV1 to TRBJ1-2; 12 nucleotides agree with TRBD1. The junction had 8 bases not matched to a gene; V was cut back by 2 bases and J by 4 bases. Germline-derived CDR1 and CDR2 are NSQYPW and LRSPGD (reference sequence). The CDR3 length is 17 residues. Partial CDR3 DNA: TGCACCTGCAGTGCACTAGGGACAGGGGGCGAGGGCTCC. Its protein is CTCSALGTGGEGS. The whole CDR3 protein reads CTCSALGTGGEGSDYTF. Full variable domain (remainder filled in from reference TRBV1 and TRBJ1-2): VTLLEQNPRWRLVPRGQAVNLRCILKNSQYPWMSWYQQDLQKQLQWLFTLRSPGDKEVKSLPGADYLATRVTDTELRLQVANMSQGRTLYCTCSALGTGGEGSDYTFGSGTRLLVI.

Concerning this clone: Genes and germline are mouse. The read ends 4 residues before the CDR3 terminus; that terminus is restored from the germline J gene. This chain joins TRBV13-1 and TRBJ2-3; D perhaps matches TRBD2 (5 bases). Germline loops: CDR1 NSHNY, CDR2 SYGAGN. Trimming removed 3 bases from V and 0 bases from J, with 8 bases in between. The CDR3 is 14 residues long. CDR3 DNA, as far as it was read: TGTGCCAGCAGTGCCTGGACTAGTGCAGAA. Translating gives CASSAWTSAE. The CDR3 reads in full as CASSAWTSAETLYF.

Remarks on this clone: These gene names are mouse names. The read halts 4 residues ahead of the CDR3 end, with the missing end drawn from the germline J gene. This chain joins TRBV1 and TRBJ1-1, with no clear D. The CDR3 is 12 residues long. Germline-derived CDR1 and CDR2 are NSQYPW and LRSPGD (reference sequence). The CDR3 sequence is CTCSADPAEVFF. The part of the CDR3 DNA that was read is TGCACCTGCAGTGCAGATCCAGCA.

For this clone: The germline and genes are mouse ones. The read comes to an end 4 residues before the CDR3 does, leaving the germline J gene to fill in the end. This CDR3 is also generated by other DNA sequences in the sample. This chain connects TRBV1 to TRBJ2-7, with 8 positions matching TRBD1. CDR1 and CDR2 from the germline V gene are NSQYPW and LRSPGD (reference sequence). V shed 3 bases and J 3 bases; nucleotides not matched to a gene: 4. The CDR3 has 14 amino acids. CDR3 DNA (partial): TGCACCTGCAGTGCTTCGACAGGGGACTAT. Residues: CTCSASTGDY. The complete CDR3 reads CTCSASTGDYEQYF.

This clone was seen only a few times. The genes and germline here are from mouse. Partial CDR3 DNA: TGTGCCAGCAGTCTACAGGGGACCACA. Translating gives CASSLQGTT. The complete CDR3 reads CASSLQGTTEVFF. The V gene is TRBV13-1, the J gene TRBJ1-1; TRBD1 matches 7 bases. The CDR3 is cut off 4 residues early in the read; its end comes from the germline J gene. The V gene's germline CDR1 is NSHNY and CDR2 SYGAGN. The CDR3 sequence is 13 residues long. The trim removed 4 bases at V and 4 bases at J, leaving 4 bases unmatched.

With regard to this clone: The germline and genes are mouse ones. The read gets to within 4 residues of the CDR3 end, and the germline J gene fills in the rest. The same CDR3 also results from other DNA sequences found in this sample. V usage is TRBV13-3 and J usage is TRBJ1-2; a weak D match, TRBD1 (6 bases). V was trimmed by 2 bases and J by 3 bases, leaving 8 bases between them. The germline CDR1 and CDR2 sequences are NNHDY and SYVADS. The CDR3 totals 13 residues. CDR3 DNA (partial): TGTGCCAGCAGTGACAGGGGCGACTCC. It translates to CASSDRGDS. The CDR3, in full, reads CASSDRGDSDYTF.

Regarding this clone: Gene labels here are mouse ones. From the germline J gene comes the end of the CDR3, since the read stops 4 residues before it. The same CDR3 can be traced to other DNA sequences in this sample. The V call is TRBV5, the J call TRBJ2-5, with D perhaps matching TRBD1 (5 bases). V shed 0 bases and J shed 3 bases, with 7 bases lying between them. Germline V gives CDR1 LGHNA, CDR2 YNLKQL (reference sequence). This CDR3 is 14 amino acids long. The sequenced part of the CDR3 DNA is TGTGCCAGCAGCCAAGAGAGACAGCAAGAC. Its protein product is CASSQERQQD. The CDR3 in its entirety is CASSQERQQDTQYF.

This clone has only a few counts. Mouse gene names and germline throughout. The read stops 4 residues short of the end of the CDR3; the missing end is completed from the germline J gene. This chain joins TRBV19 and TRBJ1-2; D is unclear. Germline V CDR1 and CDR2: FNHDT, SITEND (reference sequence). Trimming cost V 2 bases and J 0 bases, with 8 bases left between them. The CDR3 contains 14 residues. The chain's CDR3 is CASSIQAANSDYTF. The CDR3 DNA, read in part, is TGTGCCAGCAGTATCCAGGCAGCAAACTCC.

At least ten counts were recorded for this clone. Genes here carry mouse names. The read stops 4 residues short of the end of the CDR3; the missing end is completed from the germline J gene. V gene TRBV17 combines with J gene TRBJ2-2, with TRBD1 as a possible D gene (6 bases). Germline CDR1 is MNHDT and CDR2 is YYDKIL. The CDR3 is 16 amino acids. Deletions cut 1 base from V and 1 base from J, with 10 bases between. The part of the CDR3 DNA that was read is TGTGCTAGCAGTAGAGGTCCAGGGGTAAACACCGGG. It translates to CASSRGPGVNTG. The full CDR3 reads CASSRGPGVNTGQLYF.

As concerns this clone: The gene names given are mouse names. The read terminates 4 residues ahead of where the CDR3 ends, so the germline J gene completes it. The identical CDR3 is also encoded by other nucleotide sequences in the sample. The chain recombines TRBV31 with TRBJ2-2, with TRBD2 identical over 8 bases. CDR1 and CDR2 from the germline V gene are GKSSPN and SITVG. After removal of 4 bases from V and 1 base from J, the junction contained 2 bases not matched to a gene. The CDR3 runs to 14 residues. The CDR3 DNA, read in part, is TGTGCCTGGACCACTGGGGGAAACACCGGG. As protein: CAWTTGGNTG. The entire CDR3 is CAWTTGGNTGQLYF. Full variable domain (missing parts from reference TRBV31 and TRBJ2-2): AQTIHQWPVAEIKAVGSPLSLGCTIKGKSSPNLYWYWQATGGTLQQLFYSITVGQVESVVQLNLSASRPKDDQFILSTEKLLLSHSGFYLCAWTTGGNTGQLYFGEGSKLTVL.

Regarding this clone: Genes and germline come from the mouse. The read stops 4 residues short of the end of the CDR3; the missing end is completed from the germline J gene. This chain joins TRBV14 and TRBJ2-5; 12 bases align to TRBD1. Germline-derived CDR1 and CDR2 are SGHDT and FRDEAV. The CDR3 runs 15 residues. V shed 4 bases and J 3 bases; nucleotides not matched to a gene: 3. This CDR3 is CASSRDRGRQDTQYF. CDR3 bases read: TGTGCCAGCAGTCGGGACAGGGGGCGTCAAGAC.

This clone occurred a few times. Gene names are the mouse ones. The sample holds other DNA sequences that translate to the same CDR3. CDR3 amino acids: CTCSAELGNTGQLYF. CDR3 bases read: TGCACCTGCAGTGCAGAGCTGGGAAACACCGGG. This rearrangement joins TRBV1 to TRBJ2-2; D possibly corresponds to TRBD2 (5 bases). The read terminates 4 residues ahead of where the CDR3 ends, so the germline J gene completes it. Germline CDR1 and CDR2: NSQYPW and LRSPGD (reference sequence). Trimming removed 0 bases from V and 1 base from J, with 6 bases in between. There are 15 residues in the CDR3.